These 3 T cell receptor beta chains were sequenced from one sample in a study of CD8+CD57+ T cells in acquired aplastic anemia listed by TCRdb under 2018. The data were produced on an Illumina HiSeq 2000. Genomic DNA served as template for TCR beta VDJ combination and CDR3 sequence profiling. TCRdb applied fastp at Q25 and MiXCR to the public reads, then kept only in-frame beta chains. Each CDR3 protein appears once, grouped with its most common genes and DNA. The sample table lists 250,000 to 350,000 distinct CDR3 sequences, 50% to 65% of them with a count of one. The ten biggest clones cover 1.3% of the sample. Patients chosen for sequencing had shown expansion of CD8+CD57+ cells by flow cytometry. The source material was sorted CD4+, CD8+, or CD8+CD57+ T cells (not recorded which) from PBMCs. These receptors were obtained from a human donor with aplastic anemia.

This clonotype was seen ten or more times. The genes are TRBV24-1 and TRBJ2-3, with 11 bases aligning to TRBD2. V dropped 10 bases and J dropped 2; count of bases not matched to a gene: 1. The germline gives CDR1 KGHDR, CDR2 SFDVKD. This CDR3 contains 13 residues. The CDR3 nucleotides are TGTGCCACTAGCGGGGGGGCCACAGATACGCAGTATTTT. Its protein is CATSGGATDTQYF.

V and J are TRBV20-1 and TRBJ2-1, with D maybe TRBD2 (5 bases). Trimming removed 6 bases from V and 5 bases from J, with 14 bases in between. The CDR3 loop spans 13 amino acids. CDR1 is DFQATT, CDR2 SNEGSKA, per germline (reference sequence). The DNA for the CDR3 is TGCAGTGCCCCGGTGGGAGTTAACAATGAGCAGTTCTTC. Its translation: CSAPVGVNNEQFF.

The gene calls are TRBV7-3 and TRBJ2-3; 9 bases are shared with TRBD2. Germline V gene data show CDR1 as SGHTA and CDR2 as FQGTGA. This CDR3 contains 15 residues. J lost 0 bases, V lost 5 bases, and 3 bases had no gene match. The CDR3 protein is CASSIAGASTDTQYF. DNA of the CDR3: TGTGCCAGCAGCATAGCGGGGGCCAGCACAGATACGCAGTATTTT.